Listed below are T cell receptor beta chains from one sample, sequenced in a study of blood T cell repertoires in COVID-19. This table comes from immunoSEQ multiplex PCR, and its TCRdb copy is limited to in-frame clones, with some not included. The table shows approximately 130,000 clones, with around 89% occurring only once. Sequencing was carried out using peripheral blood. The origin of the receptors is a man between 65 and 79 years old with active or convalescent COVID-19. Each CDR3 is given without its conserved first and last residue.

TRBJ2-5 | TRBV5-1 | ASSAGGRETQY
TRBJ2-7 | TRBV10-1 | ASSFLGLAGGPKDYEQY
TRBJ2-3 | TRBV30 | AWRTSGGTDTQY
TRBJ2-7 | TRBV15 | ATGTRYEQY
TRBJ1-1 | TRBV2 | ASTQLGGGDTEAF
TRBJ2-1 | TRBV3-1/TRBV3-2 | ASSQAGQRVQF
TRBJ2-3 | TRBV6-1 | ASSEQTSGNTQY
TRBJ1-4 | TRBV10-3 | AISESGTALEKLF
TRBJ1-4 | TRBV3-1/TRBV3-2 | ASSLTQGSNEKLF
TRBJ1-4 | TRBV7-9 | ASSLGQGEGNEKLF
TRBJ2-3 | TRBV27 | ASSSRDRGADTQY
TRBJ2-1 | TRBV18 | ASSQREGKYDEQF
TRBJ2-7 | TRBV5-6 | ASSLQDSYEQY
TRBJ1-4 | TRBV2 | ASSDRGEKLF
TRBJ2-2 | TRBV27 | ASSLNTGELF
TRBJ1-1 | TRBV12-3/TRBV12-4 | ASSLRGTEAF
TRBJ1-5 | TRBV19 | ASRPTGYGQPQH
TRBJ1-1 | TRBV18 | ASSRLQGSTEAF
TRBJ2-3 | TRBV12-3/TRBV12-4 | ASSLAAGIAQY
TRBJ2-1 | TRBV11-3 | ASSLQLGAGSYNEQF
TRBJ1-6 | TRBV30 | AWSVGKDNSPLH